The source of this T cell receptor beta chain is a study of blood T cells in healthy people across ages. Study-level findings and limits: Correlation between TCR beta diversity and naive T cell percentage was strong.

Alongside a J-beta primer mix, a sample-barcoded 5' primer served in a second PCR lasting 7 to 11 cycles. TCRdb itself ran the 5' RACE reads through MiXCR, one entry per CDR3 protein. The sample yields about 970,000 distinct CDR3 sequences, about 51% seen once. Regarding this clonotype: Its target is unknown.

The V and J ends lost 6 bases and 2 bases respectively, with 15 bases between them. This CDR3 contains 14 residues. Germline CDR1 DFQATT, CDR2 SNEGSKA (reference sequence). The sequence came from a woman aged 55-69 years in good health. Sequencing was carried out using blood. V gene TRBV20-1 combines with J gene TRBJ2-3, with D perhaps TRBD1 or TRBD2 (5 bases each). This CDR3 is CSARRGTTTDTQYF. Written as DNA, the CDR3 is TGCAGTGCCCGGAGAGGGACCACCACAGATACGCAGTATTTT.